This note documents a single T cell receptor (beta chain) sequence. The data are from a study of cytomegalovirus exposure and HLA in healthy donors. This PCR relied on a set of 60 Vbeta primers and 13 Jbeta primers. The protocol was immunoSEQ multiplex PCR, while the TCRdb copy is restricted to in-frame clones and leaves out a portion. The sample shows roughly 150,000 clones, around 72% of them seen only once. V was clipped by 2 bases and J by 5 bases, with 9 bases between them. The CDR3 length is 12 residues. Germline V CDR1 and CDR2: SQVTM, ANQGSEA. The chain carries TRBV29-1 and TRBJ1-2; D perhaps matches TRBD1 (5 bases). Material for sequencing was PBMCs. This TCR came from a female donor in good health and CMV-seronegative. CDR3 amino acids: CSVEWGGYGYTF. The CDR3 coding sequence is TGCAGCGTTGAATGGGGGGGGTATGGCTACACCTTC.